Listed below are T cell receptor beta chains from one sample, sequenced in a study of blood T cell repertoires in COVID-19. TCRdb keeps only in-frame clones here, not all; method: immunoSEQ multiplex PCR. Of more than 65,000 clones listed, around 80% are singletons. Sequenced sample: peripheral blood. The receptors come from an elderly woman with acute or convalescent COVID-19. Each CDR3 is given without its conserved first and last residue.

TRBJ1-6 TRBV6-5 ASSSSGGPTNSPLH
TRBJ2-3 TRBV19 ASSIGGVAGGADTQY
TRBJ2-3 TRBV9 ASSVELDTQY
TRBJ2-7 TRBV27 ASSLRGSSGGVYEQY
TRBJ2-5 TRBV5-6 ASSKGLAGGETQY
TRBJ2-5 TRBV27 ASSSLRREGGKTQY
TRBJ1-5 TRBV6-1 ASSATSTGSNQPQH
TRBJ2-1 TRBV12-5 ASGLGGTGPQF
TRBJ1-2 TRBV11-2 ASSLMAAASDGYT
TRBJ1-1 TRBV2 ASSQRGQGSTEAF